The source of this T cell receptor beta chain is a study of persistence of HIV-infected CD4 T cells. Trimming shortened V by 2 bases and J by 8 bases, and 12 bases separated the two germline ends. Germline V gene lookup returns CDR1 MNHNS and CDR2 SASEGT. The CDR3 contains 13 residues. Cells were stimulated nonspecifically with anti-CD3/anti-CD28 magnetic beads. CD4+ T cells upregulating both CD40 ligand and CD69 were sorted as responding cells. This was the immunoSEQ version 4 assay in survey mode. TCRdb keeps only in-frame clones here, not all; method: immunoSEQ multiplex PCR. The sample records 45,000 or so clones, 88% being singletons. Note on this clone: Its specificity is unknown.

The sequenced sample was CD4+ T cells sorted from PBMCs after roughly 18-hour stimulation, obtained from a patient who received antiretroviral therapy. This chain connects TRBV6-1 to TRBJ1-2; no clear D gene. The source of this sequence is an adult woman with HIV who was CMV-seropositive. The CDR3 spells CASSETRVGGYTF. DNA of the CDR3: TGTGCCAGCAGTGAAACTAGGGTGGGGGGCTACACCTTC.